The sequence of this TCR beta chain was determined in a study of cytomegalovirus exposure and HLA in healthy donors. Overall study results and limits: Data from an earlier analysis indicated that most TCR beta V segments were productive either about 87% or about 30% of the time.

Germline V gives CDR1 MNHNS, CDR2 SASEGT. Trimming removed 2 bases from V and 6 bases from J; junction bases left unmatched: 8. This CDR3 is built from 15 residues. Concerning this clone: Its target is not known.

With 60 Vbeta and 13 Jbeta primers, the PCR was carried out. Sequencing used immunoSEQ multiplex PCR; TCRdb keeps in-frame clones, though not all of them. Seen here are about 98,000 clones, around 83% observed once, and the top ten hold 3% to 4.5%. The sequence derives from a female donor in good health and CMV-seropositive. This chain links TRBV6-1 with TRBJ2-7, with 9 nucleotides matching TRBD1. The material sequenced was PBMCs. The CDR3 reads CASSENTGGRREQYF. DNA for the CDR3: TGTGCCAGCAGTGAAAACACAGGGGGCAGACGCGAGCAGTACTTC.